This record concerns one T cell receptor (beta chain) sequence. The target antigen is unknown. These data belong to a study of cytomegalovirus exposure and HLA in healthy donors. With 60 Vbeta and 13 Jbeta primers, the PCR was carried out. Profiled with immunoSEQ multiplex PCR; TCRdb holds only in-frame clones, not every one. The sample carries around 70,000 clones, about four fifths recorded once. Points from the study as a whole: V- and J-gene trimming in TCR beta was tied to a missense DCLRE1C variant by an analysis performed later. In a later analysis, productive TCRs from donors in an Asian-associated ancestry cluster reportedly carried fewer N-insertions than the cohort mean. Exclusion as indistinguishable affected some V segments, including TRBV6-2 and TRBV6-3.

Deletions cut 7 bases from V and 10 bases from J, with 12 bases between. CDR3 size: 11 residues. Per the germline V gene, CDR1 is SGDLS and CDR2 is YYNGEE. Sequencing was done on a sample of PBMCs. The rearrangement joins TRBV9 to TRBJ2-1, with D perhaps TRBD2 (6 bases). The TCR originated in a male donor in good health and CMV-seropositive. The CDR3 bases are TGTGCCAGCGGGAGACTAGACGAGCAGTTCTTC. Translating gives CASGRLDEQFF.